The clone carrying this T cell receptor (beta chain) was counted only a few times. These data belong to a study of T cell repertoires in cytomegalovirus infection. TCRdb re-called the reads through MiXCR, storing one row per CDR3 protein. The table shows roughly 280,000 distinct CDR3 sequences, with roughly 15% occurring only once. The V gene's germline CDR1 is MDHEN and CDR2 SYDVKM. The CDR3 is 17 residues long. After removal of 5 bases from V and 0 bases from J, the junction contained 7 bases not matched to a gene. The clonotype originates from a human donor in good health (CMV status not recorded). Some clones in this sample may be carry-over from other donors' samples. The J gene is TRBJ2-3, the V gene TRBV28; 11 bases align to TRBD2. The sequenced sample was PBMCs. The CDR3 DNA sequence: TGTGCCAGCAGTCCCGCGGGACTAGCGGTTAGCACAGATACGCAGTATTTT. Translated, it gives CASSPAGLAVSTDTQYF.